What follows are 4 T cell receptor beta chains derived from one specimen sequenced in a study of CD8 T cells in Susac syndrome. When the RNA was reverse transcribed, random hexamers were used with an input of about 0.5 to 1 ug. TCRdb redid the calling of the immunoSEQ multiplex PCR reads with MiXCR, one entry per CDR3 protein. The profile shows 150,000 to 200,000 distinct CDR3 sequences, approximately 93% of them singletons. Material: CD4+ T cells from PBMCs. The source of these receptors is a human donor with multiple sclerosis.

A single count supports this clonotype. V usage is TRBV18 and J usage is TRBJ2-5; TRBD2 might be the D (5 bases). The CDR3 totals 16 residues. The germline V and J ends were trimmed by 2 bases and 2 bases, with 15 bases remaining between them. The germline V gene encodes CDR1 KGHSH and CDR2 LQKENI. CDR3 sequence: CASSPRRTPVQETQYF. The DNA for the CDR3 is TGTGCCAGCTCACCAAGGAGGACTCCCGTACAAGAGACCCAGTACTTC.

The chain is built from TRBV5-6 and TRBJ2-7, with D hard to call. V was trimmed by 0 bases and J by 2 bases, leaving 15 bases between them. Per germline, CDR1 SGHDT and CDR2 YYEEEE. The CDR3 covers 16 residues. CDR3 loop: CASSLGVRLLPYEQYF. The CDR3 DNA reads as TGTGCCAGCAGCTTGGGGGTGCGGCTATTACCCTACGAGCAGTACTTC.

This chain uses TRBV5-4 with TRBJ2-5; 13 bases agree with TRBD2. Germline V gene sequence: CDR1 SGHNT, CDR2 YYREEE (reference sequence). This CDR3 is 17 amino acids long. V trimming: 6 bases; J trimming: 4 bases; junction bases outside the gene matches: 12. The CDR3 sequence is CASTLGGLAGVGETQYF. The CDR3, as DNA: TGTGCCAGCACACTAGGAGGACTAGCGGGAGTTGGAGAGACCCAGTACTTC.

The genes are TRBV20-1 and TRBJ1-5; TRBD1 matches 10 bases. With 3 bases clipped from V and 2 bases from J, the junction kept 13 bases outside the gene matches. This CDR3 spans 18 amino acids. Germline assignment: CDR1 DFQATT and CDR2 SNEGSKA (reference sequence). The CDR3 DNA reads TGCAGTGCTAGTCCCGGGACAGGGGCCCCTTGGGGCAATCAGCCCCAGCATTTT. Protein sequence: CSASPGTGAPWGNQPQHF.